This TCR beta chain was identified in a study of CD8+ T cells in alopecia areata. Sequencing templates came from extracted RNA that was reverse transcribed into cDNA. Profiled with immunoSEQ multiplex PCR; TCRdb holds only in-frame clones, not every one. The table lists about 140,000 clones, roughly 86% of them singletons. A note on this clone: Its antigen is still unknown.

CDR3 length: 17 residues. With 4 bases clipped from V and 5 bases from J, the junction kept 14 bases outside the gene matches. The germline CDR1 and CDR2 sequences are SEHNR and FQNEAQ (reference sequence). Regarding treatment: oral pan-JAK inhibitor, 5-10 mg twice daily. Whole-study findings and limits: Among the top 100, expanded CD8+ clones, as well as scalp clonality, were significantly decreased by tofacitinib.

This specimen consisted of CD8+ T cells sorted from blood, obtained at week 4, from a patient treated with tofacitinib. The V and J genes are TRBV7-9 and TRBJ2-3; TRBD1 matches at 8 bases. The sequence came from a human donor with alopecia areata. The CDR3 coding sequence is TGTGCCAGCAGCTCCGACTGGACAGGGCGGGGTGGAGATACGCAGTATTTT. Its protein is CASSSDWTGRGGDTQYF.